These T cell receptor beta chains were read from a single sample in a study of spatial heterogeneity in lung cancer. TCRdb re-called the 5' RACE reads with MiXCR, one entry per CDR3 protein. The sample lists tens of thousands of distinct CDR3 sequences; 15% to 20% were seen once. This material consisted of PBMCs, taken at follow-up. Every receptor here comes from a male donor with early-stage non-small cell lung cancer. CDR3s include the opening cysteine and the closing phenylalanine or tryptophan. D genes are given only for firm matches. Part of the rows lack a size; the others show once, few, many or a class for expanded clones.

J gene	D gene	V gene	clone size	CDR3 protein	CDR3 DNA
TRBJ2-3	NA	TRBV4-1	NA	CASSQEPRGDTQYF	TGCGCCAGCAGCCAAGAACCACGGGGAGATACGCAGTATTTT
TRBJ1-1	NA	TRBV20-1	few	CSARGDPSHTEAFF	TGCAGTGCTAGAGGGGACCCCAGCCACACTGAAGCTTTCTTT
TRBJ2-1	NA	TRBV7-9	few	CASRTWQYNEQFF	TGTGCCAGCAGGACATGGCAGTACAATGAGCAGTTCTTC
TRBJ1-2	NA	TRBV20-1	NA	CSARDGRATSHYGYTF	TGCAGTGCTAGAGACGGCAGGGCCACATCCCACTATGGCTACACCTTC
TRBJ1-4	NA	TRBV4-3	many	CASSQAWRSNEKLFF	TGCGCCAGCAGCCAAGCATGGCGGTCTAATGAAAAACTGTTTTTT
TRBJ1-6	NA	TRBV12-3/TRBV12-4	few	CASSFEQNNSPLHF	TGTGCCAGCAGTTTTGAACAGAATAATTCACCCCTCCACTTT
TRBJ1-5	NA	TRBV7-2	NA	CASSLARGENQPQHF	TGTGCCAGCAGCTTAGCGCGAGGTGAGAATCAGCCCCAGCATTTT
TRBJ2-6	NA	TRBV7-9	NA	CASSLSSSGANVLTF	TGTGCCAGCAGCTTATCTAGCTCTGGGGCCAACGTCCTGACTTTC
TRBJ2-3	NA	TRBV25-1	NA	CASEANTQYF	TGTGCCAGCGAGGCGAATACGCAGTATTTT
TRBJ2-7	NA	TRBV27	NA	CASSPAQGEEYF	TGTGCCAGCAGTCCCGCCCAAGGGGAGGAGTACTTC
TRBJ2-7	NA	TRBV24-1	few	CATSSPGSVLKYF	TGTGCCACCAGCTCACCAGGATCCGTTTTAAAGTACTTC
TRBJ2-7	TRBD1	TRBV2	NA	CASSATGYEQYF	TGTGCCAGCAGTGCGACAGGGTACGAGCAGTACTTC
TRBJ2-1	NA	TRBV6-2/TRBV6-3	NA	CASRAVAEGTYNEQFF	TGTGCCAGCAGAGCGGTCGCCGAGGGGACCTACAATGAGCAGTTCTTC
TRBJ1-5	NA	TRBV30	NA	CAWSIPPRGGNQPQHF	TGTGCCTGGAGTATACCCCCGAGGGGCGGCAATCAGCCCCAGCATTTT
TRBJ2-3	TRBD2	TRBV10-2	NA	CASTQLAGGDTDTQYF	TGCGCCAGCACCCAACTAGCGGGGGGGGACACAGATACGCAGTATTTT
TRBJ1-1	TRBD1	TRBV10-3	NA	CAISERQGRTEAFF	TGTGCCATCAGTGAACGACAGGGGCGGACTGAAGCTTTCTTT
TRBJ2-1	NA	TRBV6-6	few	CASSLTDKNEQFF	TGTGCCAGCAGCTTGACAGATAAGAATGAGCAGTTCTTC
TRBJ1-5	NA	TRBV18	NA	CASSPQGVNQPQHF	TGTGCCAGCTCACCACAGGGAGTGAATCAGCCCCAGCATTTT
TRBJ1-4	NA	TRBV3-1	few	CASSQDKTTNEKLFF	TGTGCCAGCAGCCAAGACAAGACAACTAATGAAAAACTGTTTTTT
TRBJ2-3	NA	TRBV24-1	NA	CATSETAGGTDTQYF	TGTGCCACCAGTGAAACTGCCGGGGGCACAGATACGCAGTATTTT
TRBJ1-5	TRBD1	TRBV3-1	NA	CASSPGQGYLYSNQPQHF	TGTGCCAGCAGCCCTGGACAGGGCTACCTATATAGCAATCAGCCCCAGCATTTT
TRBJ1-1	TRBD1	TRBV20-1	NA	CSATWDRGPNTEAFF	TGCAGTGCTACCTGGGACAGGGGGCCGAACACTGAAGCTTTCTTT
TRBJ2-7	NA	TRBV6-6	NA	CASSYPGGTLSYEQYF	TGTGCCAGCAGTTACCCCGGTGGGACTCTCTCCTACGAGCAGTACTTC
TRBJ2-5	NA	TRBV20-1	NA	CSATPGGETQYF	TGCAGTGCTACCCCTGGAGGAGAGACCCAGTACTTC
TRBJ2-1	TRBD2	TRBV20-1	NA	CSAPAQRGSGGEQFF	TGCAGTGCCCCAGCCCAGCGAGGGAGCGGGGGGGAGCAGTTCTTC
TRBJ1-1	NA	TRBV20-1	NA	CSAPRGGENTEAFF	TGCAGTGCCCCCAGGGGTGGAGAAAACACTGAAGCTTTCTTT
TRBJ2-5	TRBD2	TRBV10-2	NA	CASKTSGQETQYF	TGCGCCAGCAAAACTAGCGGCCAAGAGACCCAGTACTTC
TRBJ1-5	NA	TRBV19	NA	CASSLWTDSNQPQHF	TGTGCCAGTAGTCTTTGGACAGACTCAAATCAGCCCCAGCATTTT
TRBJ2-3	NA	TRBV4-1	NA	CASSQDSGDATDTQYF	TGCGCCAGCAGCCAAGATTCAGGGGATGCTACAGATACGCAGTATTTT
TRBJ2-3	NA	TRBV10-2	many	CATRSAGSTDTQYF	TGCGCCACCCGATCGGCGGGAAGCACAGATACGCAGTATTTT
TRBJ1-5	NA	TRBV24-1	few	CATGEASGGDQPQHF	TGTGCCACCGGGGAGGCCTCGGGGGGCGATCAGCCCCAGCATTTT
TRBJ2-3	TRBD1	TRBV5-1	NA	CASSFSPGGPDTQYF	TGCGCCAGCAGCTTTTCACCAGGGGGCCCAGATACGCAGTATTTT
TRBJ2-6	NA	TRBV20-1	NA	CSASHSGANVLTF	TGCAGTGCTAGTCACTCTGGGGCCAACGTCCTGACTTTC
TRBJ2-1	TRBD1	TRBV27	few	CASSGPGQPYNEQFF	TGTGCCAGCAGTGGACCGGGACAGCCTTACAATGAGCAGTTCTTC
TRBJ1-1	NA	TRBV18	few	CASSINTGNTEAFF	TGTGCCAGCTCTATAAATACAGGGAACACTGAAGCTTTCTTT
TRBJ2-3	NA	TRBV10-3	few	CAISESATDTQYF	TGTGCCATCAGTGAGTCCGCGACAGATACGCAGTATTTT
TRBJ1-3	NA	TRBV7-2	few	CASSLGQLLGNTIYF	TGTGCCAGCAGCTTAGGACAGCTGCTCGGAAACACCATATATTTT
TRBJ1-3	TRBD1	TRBV9	NA	CASSVATGDRDNTIYF	TGTGCCAGCAGCGTAGCTACTGGGGACAGGGACAACACCATATATTTT
TRBJ1-2	NA	TRBV19	NA	CASSIFETGNYGYTF	TGTGCCAGTAGTATCTTCGAGACCGGGAACTATGGCTACACCTTC
TRBJ1-1	NA	TRBV29-1	NA	CSVAGTSNTEAFF	TGCAGCGTGGCCGGTACATCGAACACTGAAGCTTTCTTT
TRBJ2-6	NA	TRBV6-5	many	CASSLGAGANVLTF	TGTGCCAGCTCGCTAGGGGCTGGGGCCAACGTCCTGACTTTC
TRBJ2-1	NA	TRBV7-3	many	CASSIDSGGNEQFF	TGTGCCAGCAGCATCGACTCGGGCGGCAATGAGCAGTTCTTC
TRBJ2-5	NA	TRBV5-1	many	CASSFNSGMETQYF	TGCGCCAGCAGCTTTAATTCAGGGATGGAGACCCAGTACTTC
TRBJ1-5	TRBD1	TRBV6-1	many	CASSAGTGGGNQPQHF	TGTGCCAGCAGTGCTGGGACAGGGGGGGGCAATCAGCCCCAGCATTTT
TRBJ2-2	NA	TRBV4-2	few	CASSQGRATGELFF	TGTGCCAGCAGCCAAGGGAGAGCTACCGGGGAGCTGTTTTTT